This is a list of T cell receptor beta chains from one sample in a study of T cell responses to AZD1222 COVID-19 vaccine. Only in-frame clones appear in the TCRdb table, and some are missing; sequencing was by immunoSEQ multiplex PCR. The sample includes some 150,000 clones, around nine tenths seen only once; the top ten take around 5.5%. Material: peripheral blood, obtained on day 0 of AZD1222 vaccination. These TCRs come from an adult in good health. The CDR3 runs from the conserved cysteine through the conserved F or W. Each record gives: clone size, J gene, V gene, D gene, CDR3 DNA, CDR3 protein. D genes are given only for firm matches. Not all rows give a size; the values are once, few, many and, for expanded clones, a class.

. TRBJ1-2 TRBV11-2 . TGTGCCAGCAGCGTCCTTGGGACCTACTATGGCTACACCTTC CASSVLGTYYGYTF
. TRBJ2-3 TRBV2 TRBD2 TGTGCCAGCAGTCGTAGAACTAGCGGGAGTTTGACAGATACGCAGTATTTT CASSRRTSGSLTDTQYF
. TRBJ1-5 TRBV4-1 . TGCGCCAGCAGCCTACAGGGTGGCAATCAGCCCCAGCATTTT CASSLQGGNQPQHF
. TRBJ1-5 TRBV7-2 TRBD1 TGTGCCAGCAACCTGGACAGGGATCAGCCCCAGCATTTT CASNLDRDQPQHF
once TRBJ1-6 TRBV7-8 TRBD1 TGTGCCAGCAGCTTAGAAGTGGGGACAGGGGCATCACCCCTCCACTTT CASSLEVGTGASPLHF
. TRBJ2-1 TRBV9 . TGTGCCAGCAGCACCCTCGTGGTCAGGGATGAGCAGTTCTTC CASSTLVVRDEQFF
. TRBJ1-5 TRBV4-3 . TGCGCCAGCAGCCAAGATTCCGGGCCCTGGCCCCAGCATTTT CASSQDSGPWPQHF
. TRBJ2-2 TRBV5-1 . TGCGCCAGCAGTGTAGCGCAGAGTGAGGAGCTGTTTTTT CASSVAQSEELFF
many TRBJ2-3 TRBV6-2/TRBV6-3 . TGTGCCAGCAGTTACCGGGACCGTAGCACAGATACGCAGTATTTT CASSYRDRSTDTQYF
few TRBJ2-1 TRBV7-9 . TGTGCCAGCAGCTTAGTAGTGGGGGACCGCCAGAGCTCCTACAATGAGCAGTTCTTC CASSLVVGDRQSSYNEQFF
. TRBJ1-4 TRBV19 . TGTGCCAGTAGTACCATAGGGGTCGAGGGCGAAAAACTGTTTTTT CASSTIGVEGEKLFF
. TRBJ1-1 TRBV10-3 TRBD1 TGTGCCATCAGTGCCGGGACAGGGGCCCTCGGGAAAGCTTTCTTT CAISAGTGALGKAFF
. TRBJ1-5 TRBV4-3 . TGCGCCAGCAGCCAAGATGTCTGGGGGAGGAGTGGGAATCAGCCCCAGCATTTT CASSQDVWGRSGNQPQHF
. TRBJ2-7 TRBV10-3 TRBD2 TGTGCCATCAGTGAGGCGCTAGCGGGGTCCTACGAGCAGTACTTC CAISEALAGSYEQYF
. TRBJ1-1 TRBV7-2 . TGTGCCAGCAGGTATACAGGAGGCGGCACTGAAGCTTTCTTT CASRYTGGGTEAFF
. TRBJ2-1 TRBV7-3 . TGTGCCAGCAGCTTCTATACCTACACGGAGCAGTTCTTC CASSFYTYTEQFF
. TRBJ1-4 TRBV7-6 . TGTGCCAGCAGCTTTGGATTGCGCAGTGACCCAACTAATGAAAAACTGTTTTTT CASSFGLRSDPTNEKLFF
. TRBJ2-3 TRBV27 . TGTGCCAGCAGTTTCCGTCGTTCTCTGGGCACAGATACGCAGTATTTT CASSFRRSLGTDTQYF